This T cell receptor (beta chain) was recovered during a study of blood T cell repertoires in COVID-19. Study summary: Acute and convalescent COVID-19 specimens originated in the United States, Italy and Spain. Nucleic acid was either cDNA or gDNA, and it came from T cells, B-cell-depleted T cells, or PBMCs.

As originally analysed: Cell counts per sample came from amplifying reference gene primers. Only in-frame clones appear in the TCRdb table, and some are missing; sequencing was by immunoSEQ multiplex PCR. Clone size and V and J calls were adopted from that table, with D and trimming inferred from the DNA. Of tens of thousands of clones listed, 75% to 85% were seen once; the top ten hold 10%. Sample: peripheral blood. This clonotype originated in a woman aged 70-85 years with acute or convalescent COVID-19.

Here the CDR3 reads CASSLELLSYNEQFF. The CDR3 nucleotides are TGCGCCAGCAGCTTGGAACTCCTCTCATACAATGAGCAGTTCTTC. The chain employs TRBV5-1 and TRBJ2-1; D gene uncertain. Per germline, CDR1 SGHRS and CDR2 YFSETQ. The CDR3 extends over 15 amino acids. The V end lost 0 bases, the J end lost 4 bases, and 11 bases lay between the germline ends.